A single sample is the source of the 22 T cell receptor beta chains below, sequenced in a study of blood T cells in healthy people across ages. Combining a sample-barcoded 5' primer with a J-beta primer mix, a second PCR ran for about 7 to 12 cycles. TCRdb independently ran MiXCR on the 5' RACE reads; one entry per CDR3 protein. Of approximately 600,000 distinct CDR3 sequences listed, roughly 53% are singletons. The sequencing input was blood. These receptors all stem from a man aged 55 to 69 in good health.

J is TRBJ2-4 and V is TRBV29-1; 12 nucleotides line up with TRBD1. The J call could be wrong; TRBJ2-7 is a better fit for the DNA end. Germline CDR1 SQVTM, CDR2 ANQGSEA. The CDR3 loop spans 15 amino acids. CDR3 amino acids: CSVDTGTGGAYEQYF. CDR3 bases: TGCAGCGTCGATACGGGGACAGGGGGCGCTTACGAGCAGTACTTC.

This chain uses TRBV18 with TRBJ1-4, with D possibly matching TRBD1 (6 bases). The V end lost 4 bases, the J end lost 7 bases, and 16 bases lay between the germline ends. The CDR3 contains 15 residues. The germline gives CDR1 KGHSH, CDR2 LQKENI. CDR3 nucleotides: TGTGCCAGCTCACTGAGCAGGGGCGGCAGTGAAAAACTGTTTTTT. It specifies CASSLSRGGSEKLFF.

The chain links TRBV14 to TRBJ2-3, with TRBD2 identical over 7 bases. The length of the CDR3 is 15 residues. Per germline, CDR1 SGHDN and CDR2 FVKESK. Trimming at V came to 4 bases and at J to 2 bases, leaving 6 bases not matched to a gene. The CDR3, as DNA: TGTGCCAGCAGCCCCTGGGCGGGGGACACAGATACGCAGTATTTT. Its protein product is CASSPWAGDTDTQYF. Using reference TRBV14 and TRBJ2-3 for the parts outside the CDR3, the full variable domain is EAGVTQFPSHSVIEKGQTVTLRCDPISGHDNLYWYRRVMGKEIKFLLHFVKESKQDESGMPNNRFLAERTGGTYSTLKVQPAELEDSGVYFCASSPWAGDTDTQYFGPGTRLTVL.

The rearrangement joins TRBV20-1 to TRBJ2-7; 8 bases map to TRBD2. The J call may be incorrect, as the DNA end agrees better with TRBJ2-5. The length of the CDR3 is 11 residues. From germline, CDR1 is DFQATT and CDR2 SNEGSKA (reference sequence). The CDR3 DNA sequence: TGCAGTGCGGGGACTAGTGAGACCCAGTACTTC. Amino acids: CSAGTSETQYF.

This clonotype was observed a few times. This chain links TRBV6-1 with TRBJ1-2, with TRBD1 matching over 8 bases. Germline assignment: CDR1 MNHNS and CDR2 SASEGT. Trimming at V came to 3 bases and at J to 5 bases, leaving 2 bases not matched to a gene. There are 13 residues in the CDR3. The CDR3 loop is CASSEDRVYGYTF. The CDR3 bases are TGTGCCAGCAGTGAGGACAGGGTGTATGGCTACACCTTC.

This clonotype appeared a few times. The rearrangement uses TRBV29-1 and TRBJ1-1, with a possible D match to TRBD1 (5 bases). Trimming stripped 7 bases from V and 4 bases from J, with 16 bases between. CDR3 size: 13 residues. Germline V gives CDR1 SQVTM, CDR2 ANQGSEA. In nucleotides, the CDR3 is TGCAGCGGCCGGACCTGGCAGGGCACTGAAGCTTTCTTT. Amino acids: CSGRTWQGTEAFF.

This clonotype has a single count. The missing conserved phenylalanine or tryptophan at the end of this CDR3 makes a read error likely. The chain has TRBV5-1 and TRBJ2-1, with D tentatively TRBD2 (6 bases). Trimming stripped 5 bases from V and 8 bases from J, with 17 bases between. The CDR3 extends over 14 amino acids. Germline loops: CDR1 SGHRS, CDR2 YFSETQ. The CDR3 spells CASSAKVAVDEQFL. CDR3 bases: TGCGCCAGCAGTGCTAAGGTAGCGGTCGATGAGCAGTTCTTA.

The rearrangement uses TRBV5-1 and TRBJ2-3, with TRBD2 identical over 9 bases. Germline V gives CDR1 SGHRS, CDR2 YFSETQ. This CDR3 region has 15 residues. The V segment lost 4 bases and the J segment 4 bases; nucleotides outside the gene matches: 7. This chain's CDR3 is CASSPEGLAPDTQYF. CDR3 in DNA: TGCGCCAGCAGCCCGGAGGGACTAGCTCCAGATACGCAGTATTTT.

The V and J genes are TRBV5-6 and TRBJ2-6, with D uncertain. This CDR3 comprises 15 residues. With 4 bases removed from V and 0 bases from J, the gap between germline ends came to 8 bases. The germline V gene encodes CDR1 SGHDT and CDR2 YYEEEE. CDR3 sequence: CASSRPASGANVLTF. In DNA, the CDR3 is TGTGCCAGCAGCCGACCGGCCTCTGGGGCCAACGTCCTGACTTTC. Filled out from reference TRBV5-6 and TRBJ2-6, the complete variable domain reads DAGVTQSPTHLIKTRGQQVTLRCSPKSGHDTVSWYQQALGQGPQFIFQYYEEEERQRGNFPDRFSGHQFPNYSSELNVNALLLGDSALYLCASSRPASGANVLTFGAGSRLTVL.

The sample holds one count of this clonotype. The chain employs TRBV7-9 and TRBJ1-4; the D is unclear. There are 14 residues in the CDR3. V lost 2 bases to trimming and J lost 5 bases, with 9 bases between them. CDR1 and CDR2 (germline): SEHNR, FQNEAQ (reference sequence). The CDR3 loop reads CASSLWQENEKLFF. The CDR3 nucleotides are TGTGCCAGCAGCTTATGGCAGGAGAATGAAAAACTGTTTTTT.

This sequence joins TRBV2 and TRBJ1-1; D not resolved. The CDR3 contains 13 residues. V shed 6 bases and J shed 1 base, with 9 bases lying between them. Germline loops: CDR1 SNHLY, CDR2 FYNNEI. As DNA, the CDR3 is TGTGCCAGCAGGGATCAGAGGAACACTGAAGCTTTCTTT. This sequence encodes CASRDQRNTEAFF.

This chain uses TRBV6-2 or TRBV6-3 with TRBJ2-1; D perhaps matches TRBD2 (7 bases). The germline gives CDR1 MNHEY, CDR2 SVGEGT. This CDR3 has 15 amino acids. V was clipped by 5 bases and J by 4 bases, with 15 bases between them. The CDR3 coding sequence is TGTGCCAGCAGTAGGGCGGGGGCCTATTACAATGAGCAGTTCTTC. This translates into CASSRAGAYYNEQFF.

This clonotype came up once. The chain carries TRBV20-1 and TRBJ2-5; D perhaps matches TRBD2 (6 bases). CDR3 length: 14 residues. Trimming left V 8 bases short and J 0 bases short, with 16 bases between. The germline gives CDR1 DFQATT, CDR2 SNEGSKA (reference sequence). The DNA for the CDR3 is TGCAGTCCCGTATACGGGGGTTACCAAGAGACCCAGTACTTC. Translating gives CSPVYGGYQETQYF.

The CDR3: CASSGGVISGETQYF. The CDR3 DNA sequence: TGTGCCAGCAGCGGGGGGGTTATAAGCGGAGAGACCCAGTACTTC. This chain uses TRBV7-2 with TRBJ2-5, with TRBD2 identical over 7 bases. Germline assignment: CDR1 SGHTA and CDR2 FQGNSA. The CDR3 is made up of 15 amino acids. Germline trimming cut 5 bases from V and 4 bases from J; bases unmatched to any gene: 10.

The CDR3 region is CASRPGQGGSETQYF. The DNA of the CDR3 is TGTGCCAGCAGACCTGGACAGGGTGGGAGTGAGACCCAGTACTTC. This rearrangement joins TRBV3-1 to TRBJ2-5, with 8 bases matching TRBD1. The CDR3 extends over 15 amino acids. CDR1 is LGHDT, CDR2 YNNKEL, per germline (reference sequence). Losses at the gene ends were 6 bases for V and 5 bases for J; bases not matched to a gene: 11.

CDR3 sequence reads: CASSEVAFGQFF. The CDR3 DNA is TGTGCCAGCAGTGAAGTAGCTTTTGGGCAGTTCTTC. The rearrangement links TRBV6-1 to TRBJ2-1; D call uncertain. Trimming removed 1 base at V and 12 bases at J, with 10 bases between. The CDR3 covers 12 residues. Germline loops: CDR1 MNHNS, CDR2 SASEGT.

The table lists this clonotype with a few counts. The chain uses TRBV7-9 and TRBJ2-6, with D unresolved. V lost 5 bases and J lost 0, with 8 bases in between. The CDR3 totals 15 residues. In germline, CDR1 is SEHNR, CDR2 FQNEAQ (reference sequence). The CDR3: CASSNPGSGANVLTF. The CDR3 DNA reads TGTGCCAGCAGCAATCCAGGCTCTGGGGCCAACGTCCTGACTTTC.

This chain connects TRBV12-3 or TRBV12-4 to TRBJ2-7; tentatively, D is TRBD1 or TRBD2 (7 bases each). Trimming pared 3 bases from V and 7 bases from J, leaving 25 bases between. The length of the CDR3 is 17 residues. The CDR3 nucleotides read TGTGCCAGCAGTTTTGAATCCTCAGGGGGGGCTTACAATGAGCAGTACTTC. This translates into CASSFESSGGAYNEQYF.

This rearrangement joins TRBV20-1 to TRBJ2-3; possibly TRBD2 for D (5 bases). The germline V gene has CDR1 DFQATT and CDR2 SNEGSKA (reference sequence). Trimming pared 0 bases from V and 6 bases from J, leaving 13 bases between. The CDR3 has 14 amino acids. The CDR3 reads CSARDGQRGDTQYF. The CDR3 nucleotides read TGCAGTGCTAGAGATGGGCAGCGAGGGGATACGCAGTATTTT.

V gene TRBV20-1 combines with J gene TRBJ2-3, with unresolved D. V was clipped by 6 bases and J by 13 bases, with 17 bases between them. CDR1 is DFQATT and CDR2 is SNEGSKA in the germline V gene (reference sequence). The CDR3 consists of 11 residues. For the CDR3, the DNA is TGCAGTGCAGTTGACTCGCCGGTAAAGTATTTT. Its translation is CSAVDSPVKYF.

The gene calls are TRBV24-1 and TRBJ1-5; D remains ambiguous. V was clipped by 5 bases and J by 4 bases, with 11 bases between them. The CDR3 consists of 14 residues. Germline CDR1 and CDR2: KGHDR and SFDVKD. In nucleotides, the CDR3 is TGTGCCACCAGTGGTCCAACTGGGAATCAGCCCCAGCATTTT. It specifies CATSGPTGNQPQHF.

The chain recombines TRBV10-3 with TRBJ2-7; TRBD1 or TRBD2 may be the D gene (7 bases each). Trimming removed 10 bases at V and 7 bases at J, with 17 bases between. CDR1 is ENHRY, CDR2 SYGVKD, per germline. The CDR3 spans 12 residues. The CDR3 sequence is CATAGGGDEQYF. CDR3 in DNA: TGTGCCACAGCAGGGGGGGGCGATGAGCAGTACTTC.